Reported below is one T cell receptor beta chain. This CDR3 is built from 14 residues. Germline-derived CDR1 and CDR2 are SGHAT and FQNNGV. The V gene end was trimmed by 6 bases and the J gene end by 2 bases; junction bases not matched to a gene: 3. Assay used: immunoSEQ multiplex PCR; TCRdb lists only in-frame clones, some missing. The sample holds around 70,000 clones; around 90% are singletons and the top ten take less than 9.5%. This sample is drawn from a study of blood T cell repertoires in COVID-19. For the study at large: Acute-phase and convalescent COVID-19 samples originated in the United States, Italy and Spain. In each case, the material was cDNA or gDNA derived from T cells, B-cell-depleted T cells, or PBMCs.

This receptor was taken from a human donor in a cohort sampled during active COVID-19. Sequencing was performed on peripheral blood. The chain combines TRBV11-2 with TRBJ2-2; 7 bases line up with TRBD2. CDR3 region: CASSWGLNTGELFF. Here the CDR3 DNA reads TGTGCCAGCAGTTGGGGACTAAACACCGGGGAGCTGTTTTTT.